The sequence of this TCR beta chain was determined in a study of cytomegalovirus exposure and HLA in healthy donors. About the study: HLA-typed donors were the source of 83 million or so unique TCRs, which an early data release held.

In the case of this clone: Its antigen is unidentified.

It was with 60 Vbeta and 13 Jbeta primers that the PCR ran. Sequenced by immunoSEQ multiplex PCR; TCRdb stores in-frame clones only, minus some. Across 130,000 or so clones, the top ten clones capture over 2% of the sample. The germline gives CDR1 SGHTA, CDR2 FQGNSA. The CDR3 is 13 amino acids. V lost 1 base to trimming and J lost 9 bases, with 12 bases between them. Study-wide points: Presence/absence comparisons presumed near-even sequencing depth among donors. A later analysis revealed that TCR association rates differed between HLA loci, peaking at DRB1 and bottoming out at HLA-C. The study flagged about 160 TCR beta chains as cytomegalovirus-associated.

This receptor was taken from a woman under 30 in good health and CMV-seronegative. The chain joins TRBV7-2 to TRBJ1-2, with D tentatively TRBD1 (5 bases). The sample taken for sequencing was PBMCs. The chain's CDR3 is CASSLGVGGSYTF. In DNA, the CDR3 is TGTGCCAGCAGCTTAGGGGTTGGGGGGAGCTACACCTTC.